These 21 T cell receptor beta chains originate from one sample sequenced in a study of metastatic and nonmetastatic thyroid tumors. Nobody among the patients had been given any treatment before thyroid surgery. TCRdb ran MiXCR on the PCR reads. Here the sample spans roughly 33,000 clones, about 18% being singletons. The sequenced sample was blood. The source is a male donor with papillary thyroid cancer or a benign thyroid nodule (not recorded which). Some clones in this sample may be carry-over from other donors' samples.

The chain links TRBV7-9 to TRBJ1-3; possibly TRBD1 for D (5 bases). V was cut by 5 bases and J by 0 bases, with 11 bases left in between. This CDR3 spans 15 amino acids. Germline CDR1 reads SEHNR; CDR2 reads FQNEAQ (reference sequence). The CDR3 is CASSLGPVSGNTIYF. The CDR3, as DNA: TGTGCCAGCAGCCTGGGACCTGTCTCTGGAAACACCATATATTTT.

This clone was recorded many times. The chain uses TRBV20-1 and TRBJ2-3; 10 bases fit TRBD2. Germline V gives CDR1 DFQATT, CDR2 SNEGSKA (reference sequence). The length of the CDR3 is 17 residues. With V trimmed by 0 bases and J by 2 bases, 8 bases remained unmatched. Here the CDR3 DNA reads TGCAGTGCTAGAGATCTGAAAACTAGCGGGACCACAGATACGCAGTATTTT. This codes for CSARDLKTSGTTDTQYF.

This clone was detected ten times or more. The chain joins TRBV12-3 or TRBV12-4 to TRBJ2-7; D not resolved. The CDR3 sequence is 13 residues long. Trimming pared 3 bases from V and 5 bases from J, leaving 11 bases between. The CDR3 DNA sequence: TGTGCCAGCAGTTTTAATAGGTACCACGAGCAGTACTTC. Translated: CASSFNRYHEQYF.

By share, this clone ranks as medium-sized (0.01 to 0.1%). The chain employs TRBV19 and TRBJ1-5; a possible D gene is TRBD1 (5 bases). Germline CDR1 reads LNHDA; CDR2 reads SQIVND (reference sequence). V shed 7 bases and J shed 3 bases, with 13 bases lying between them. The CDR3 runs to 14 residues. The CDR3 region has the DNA TGTGCCAGTACCCGAGACAGCTCCAATCAGCCCCAGCATTTT. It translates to CASTRDSSNQPQHF.

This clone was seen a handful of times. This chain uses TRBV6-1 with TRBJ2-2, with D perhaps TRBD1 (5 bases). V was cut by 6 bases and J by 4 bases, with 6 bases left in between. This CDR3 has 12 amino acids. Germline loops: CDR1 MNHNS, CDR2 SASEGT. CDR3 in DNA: TGTGCCAGCAGACAGGTCACCGGGGAGCTGTTTTTT. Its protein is CASRQVTGELFF.

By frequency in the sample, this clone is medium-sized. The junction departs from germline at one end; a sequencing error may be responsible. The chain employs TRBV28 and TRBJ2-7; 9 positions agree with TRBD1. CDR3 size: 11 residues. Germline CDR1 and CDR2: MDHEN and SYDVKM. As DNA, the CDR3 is TGTGCCACCTCTCTCCCGGGACAGGGATTCTTC. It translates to CATSLPGQGFF. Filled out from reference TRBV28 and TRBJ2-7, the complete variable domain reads DVKVTQSSRYLVKRTGEKVFLECVQDMDHENMFWYRQDPGLGLRLIYFSYDVKMKEKGDIPEGYSVSREKKERFSLILESASTNQTSMYLCATSLPGQGFFGPGTRLTVT.

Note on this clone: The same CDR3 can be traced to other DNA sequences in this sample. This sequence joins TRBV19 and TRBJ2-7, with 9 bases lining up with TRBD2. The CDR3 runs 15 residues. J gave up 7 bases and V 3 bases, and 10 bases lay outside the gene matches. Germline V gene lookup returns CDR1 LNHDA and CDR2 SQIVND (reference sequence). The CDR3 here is CASSILRGTSREQYF. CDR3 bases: TGTGCCAGTAGTATTCTCCGGGGGACTAGCAGGGAGCAGTACTTC.

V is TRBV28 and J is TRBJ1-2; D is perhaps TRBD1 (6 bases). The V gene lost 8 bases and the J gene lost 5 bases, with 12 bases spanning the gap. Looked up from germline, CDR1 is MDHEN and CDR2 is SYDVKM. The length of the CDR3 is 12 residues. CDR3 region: CASPVRGYGYTF. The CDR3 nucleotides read TGTGCCAGCCCCGTCAGGGGATATGGCTACACCTTC.

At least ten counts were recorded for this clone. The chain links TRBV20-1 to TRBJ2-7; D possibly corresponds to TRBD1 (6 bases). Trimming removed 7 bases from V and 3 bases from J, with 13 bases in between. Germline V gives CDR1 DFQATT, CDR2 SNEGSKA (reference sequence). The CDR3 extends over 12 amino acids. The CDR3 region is CSGRGRGYEQYF. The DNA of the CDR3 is TGCAGTGGTCGGGGCAGGGGCTACGAGCAGTACTTC.

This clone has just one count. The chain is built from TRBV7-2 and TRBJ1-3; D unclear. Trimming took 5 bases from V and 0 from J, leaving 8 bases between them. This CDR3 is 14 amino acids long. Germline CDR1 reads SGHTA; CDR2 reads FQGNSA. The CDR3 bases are TGTGCCAGCAGCCCACATGTCTCTGGAAACACCATATATTTT. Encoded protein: CASSPHVSGNTIYF.

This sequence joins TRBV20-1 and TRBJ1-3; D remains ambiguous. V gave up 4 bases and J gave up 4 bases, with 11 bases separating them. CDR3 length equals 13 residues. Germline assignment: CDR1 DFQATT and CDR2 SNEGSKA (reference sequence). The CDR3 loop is CSAIRHSGNTIYF. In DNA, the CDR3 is TGCAGTGCTATTCGACACAGCGGAAACACCATATATTTT.

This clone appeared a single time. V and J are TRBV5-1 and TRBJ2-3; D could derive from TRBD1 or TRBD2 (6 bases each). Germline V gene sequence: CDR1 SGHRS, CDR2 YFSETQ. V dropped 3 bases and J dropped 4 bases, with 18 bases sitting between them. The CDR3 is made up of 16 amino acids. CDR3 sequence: CASSSWGLGGADTQYF. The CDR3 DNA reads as TGCGCCAGCAGCTCCTGGGGGCTCGGAGGGGCAGATACGCAGTATTTT. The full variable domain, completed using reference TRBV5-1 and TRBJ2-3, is KAGVTQTPRYLIKTRGQQVTLSCSPISGHRSVSWYQQTPGQGLQFLFEYFSETQRNKGNFPGRFSGRQFSNSRSEMNVSTLELGDSALYLCASSSWGLGGADTQYFGPGTRLTVL.

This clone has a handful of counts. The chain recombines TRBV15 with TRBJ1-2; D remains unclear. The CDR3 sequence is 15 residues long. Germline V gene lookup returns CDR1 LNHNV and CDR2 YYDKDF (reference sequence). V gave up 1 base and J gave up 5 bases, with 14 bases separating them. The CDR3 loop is CATSRGWTLAYGYTF. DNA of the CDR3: TGTGCCACCAGCAGAGGGTGGACGTTAGCATATGGCTACACCTTC.

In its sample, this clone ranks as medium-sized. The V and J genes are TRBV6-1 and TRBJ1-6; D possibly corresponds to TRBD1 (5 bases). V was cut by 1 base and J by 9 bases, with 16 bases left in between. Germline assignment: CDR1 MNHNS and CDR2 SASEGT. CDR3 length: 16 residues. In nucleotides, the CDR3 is TGTGCCAGCAGTGAAGAGGGAGGGGTGGGTAGTTCACCCCTCCACTTT. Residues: CASSEEGGVGSSPLHF.

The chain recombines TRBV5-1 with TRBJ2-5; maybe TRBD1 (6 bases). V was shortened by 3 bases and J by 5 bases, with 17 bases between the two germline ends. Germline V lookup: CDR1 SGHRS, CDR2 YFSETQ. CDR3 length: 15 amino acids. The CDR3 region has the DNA TGCGCCAGCAGCTGGGTGGGGGCGACCTATGAGACCCAGTACTTC. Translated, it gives CASSWVGATYETQYF. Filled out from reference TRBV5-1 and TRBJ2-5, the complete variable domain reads KAGVTQTPRYLIKTRGQQVTLSCSPISGHRSVSWYQQTPGQGLQFLFEYFSETQRNKGNFPGRFSGRQFSNSRSEMNVSTLELGDSALYLCASSWVGATYETQYFGPGTRLLVL.

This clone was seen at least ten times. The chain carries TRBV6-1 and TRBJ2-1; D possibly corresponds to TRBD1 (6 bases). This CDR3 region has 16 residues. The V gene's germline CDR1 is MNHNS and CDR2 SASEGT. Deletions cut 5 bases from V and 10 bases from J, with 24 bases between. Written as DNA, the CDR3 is TGTGCCAGCAGTCCCACCACCCATAAACAGGGATGGGAGCAGTTCTTC. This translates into CASSPTTHKQGWEQFF.

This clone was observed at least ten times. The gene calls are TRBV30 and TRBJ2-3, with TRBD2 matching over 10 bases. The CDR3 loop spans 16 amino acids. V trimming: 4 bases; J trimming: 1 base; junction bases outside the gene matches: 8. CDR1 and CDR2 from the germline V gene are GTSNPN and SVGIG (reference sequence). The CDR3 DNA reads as TGTGCCTGGAACAGCGGGGGGGCTGTTGGCACAGATACGCAGTATTTT. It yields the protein CAWNSGGAVGTDTQYF.

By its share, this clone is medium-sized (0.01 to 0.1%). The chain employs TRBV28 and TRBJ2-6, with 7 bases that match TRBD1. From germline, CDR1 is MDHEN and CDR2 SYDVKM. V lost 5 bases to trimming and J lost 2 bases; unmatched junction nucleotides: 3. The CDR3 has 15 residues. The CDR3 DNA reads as TGTGCCAGCAGTCCCGGGACAGCTGGGGCCAACGTCCTGACTTTC. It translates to CASSPGTAGANVLTF.

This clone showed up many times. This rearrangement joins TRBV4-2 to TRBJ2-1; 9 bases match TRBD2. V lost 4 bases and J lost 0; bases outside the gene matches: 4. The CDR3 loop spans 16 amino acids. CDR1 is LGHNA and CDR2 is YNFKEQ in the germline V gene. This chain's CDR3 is CASSRETSGSYNEQFF. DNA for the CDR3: TGTGCCAGCAGCCGAGAGACTAGCGGCTCCTACAATGAGCAGTTCTTC.

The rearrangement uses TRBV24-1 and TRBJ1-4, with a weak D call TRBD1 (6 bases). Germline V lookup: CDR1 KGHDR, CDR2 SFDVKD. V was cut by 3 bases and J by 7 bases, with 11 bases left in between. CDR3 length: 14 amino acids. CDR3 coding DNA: TGTGCCACCAGTGATCCGGGACACGGTGAAAAACTGTTTTTT. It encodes CATSDPGHGEKLFF.

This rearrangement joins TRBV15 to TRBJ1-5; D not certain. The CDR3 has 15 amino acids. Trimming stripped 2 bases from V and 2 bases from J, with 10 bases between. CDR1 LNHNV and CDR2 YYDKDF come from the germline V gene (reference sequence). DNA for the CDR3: TGTGCCACCAGCAGACGTCCGATGGGCAATCAGCCCCAGCATTTT. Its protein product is CATSRRPMGNQPQHF.